This TCR beta chain derives from a study of blood T cell repertoires in COVID-19. Study at large: Sample material is recorded as cDNA or gDNA derived from T cells, B-cell-depleted T cells, or PBMCs.

The CDR3 covers 15 residues. V was cut by 2 bases and J by 0 bases, with 11 bases left in between. The germline V gene has CDR1 SGHTA and CDR2 FQGTGA. In the original processing: For nucleated cells, counts were estimated from reference gene primer amplification. The assay was immunoSEQ multiplex PCR, and TCRdb's table has in-frame clones only and misses some. The V and J calls and clone size are taken from that table; D and trimming were inferred from the DNA. The sample consists of 100,000 to 150,000 clones, 65% to 90% of them appearing once. The rearrangement links TRBV7-3 to TRBJ2-7, with no clear D. This receptor was obtained from a man older than 75 with active or convalescent COVID-19. The material sequenced was peripheral blood. The CDR3 region is CASSLQAGHSYEQYF. In nucleotides, the CDR3 is TGTGCCAGCAGCTTACAGGCAGGTCACTCCTACGAGCAGTACTTC.